This T cell receptor beta chain was recovered during a study of OX40 agonist ivuxolimab in advanced cancers. Germline values: CDR1 SEHNR, CDR2 FQNEAQ (reference sequence). The CDR3 contains 12 residues. Trimming took off 3 bases at V and 8 bases at J, with 5 bases between the two ends. Here immunoSEQ multiplex PCR was the method, and the copy in TCRdb shows in-frame clones only, minus some. The sample consists of 67,000 or so clones, 70% to 90% of them appearing once. The origin of this receptor is an adult with an advanced solid tumor such as melanoma, head and neck, liver or kidney cancer. The material was CD4+ or CD8+ T cells sorted from blood, obtained in a trial of the OX40 agonist ivuxolimab. This chain joins TRBV7-9 and TRBJ1-6; D remains ambiguous. The CDR3 loop is CASSFQDSPLHF. The CDR3 DNA follows: TGTGCCAGCAGCTTCCAGGATTCACCCCTCCACTTT.